A single sample is the source of the 15 T cell receptor beta chains below, sequenced in a study of shared clonotypes between healthy human individuals. Sequencing was performed with immunoSEQ multiplex PCR; in TCRdb, only in-frame clones are kept and a portion is missing. In the table there are about 2.4 million clones, 90% to 95% of which are singletons. The sequenced sample consisted of naive CD4+ T cells from PBMCs. The subset here: CD45RA+ positively selected. These TCRs come from a young man in good health. Some clones in this sample may be carry-over from other donors' samples.

The chain carries TRBV7-9 and TRBJ2-7; D is perhaps TRBD1 (5 bases). The CDR3 has 15 residues. V was trimmed by 2 bases and J by 2 bases, leaving 13 bases between them. The V gene's germline CDR1 is SEHNR and CDR2 FQNEAQ (reference sequence). CDR3 sequence reads: CASSLSGAGPYEQYF. CDR3 DNA sequence: TGTGCCAGCAGCTTAAGTGGGGCCGGCCCCTACGAGCAGTACTTC.

The chain links TRBV7-9 to TRBJ2-3, with 7 bases aligning to TRBD2. The germline V gene has CDR1 SEHNR and CDR2 FQNEAQ (reference sequence). The CDR3 has 15 residues. V trimming: 2 bases; J trimming: 3 bases; junction bases outside the gene matches: 5. The CDR3 nucleotides are TGTGCCAGCAGCTTAAAAGCGGGACCAACAGATACGCAGTATTTT. Its translation is CASSLKAGPTDTQYF. Supplemented by reference TRBV7-9 and TRBJ2-3, the full variable domain reads DTGVSQNPRHKITKRGQNVTFRCDPISEHNRLYWYRQTLGQGPEFLTYFQNEAQLEKSRLLSDRFSAERPKGSFSTLEIQRTEQGDSAMYLCASSLKAGPTDTQYFGPGTRLTVL.

CDR3 coding DNA: TGTGCCAGCAGATTTAGTACGGGTGGGGAGCTGTTTTTT. Its protein is CASRFSTGGELFF. The J gene is TRBJ2-2, the V gene TRBV7-2, with D uncertain. The CDR3 has 13 amino acids. Trimming took off 6 bases at V and 8 bases at J, with 13 bases between the two ends. Germline-derived CDR1 and CDR2 are SGHTA and FQGNSA.

This clone was recorded once. The chain carries TRBV11-2 and TRBJ2-2; D possibly corresponds to TRBD2 (5 bases). Germline loops: CDR1 SGHAT, CDR2 FQNNGV. The ends were cut back, 5 bases at V and 4 bases at J, with 17 bases in the middle. This CDR3 has 16 amino acids. CDR3 protein: CASSQRAQGVTGELFF. CDR3 DNA: TGTGCCAGCAGCCAGAGGGCCCAAGGCGTCACCGGGGAGCTGTTTTTT.

This clone was counted a single time. This same CDR3 is encoded by further DNA sequences in the sample. The chain uses TRBV5-4 and TRBJ2-7; 12 bases agree with TRBD2. The CDR3 loop spans 16 amino acids. Germline V gene data show CDR1 as SGHNT and CDR2 as YYREEE (reference sequence). Germline trimming cut 0 bases from V and 1 base from J; bases unmatched to any gene: 2. CDR3 DNA sequence: TGTGCCAGCAGCTTGGGGGGGACTAGCGGGTCCTACGAGCAGTACTTC. Its protein is CASSLGGTSGSYEQYF. Full variable domain (remainder filled in from reference TRBV5-4 and TRBJ2-7): ETGVTQSPTHLIKTRGQQVTLRCSSQSGHNTVSWYQQALGQGPQFIFQYYREEENGRGNFPPRFSGLQFPNYSSELNVNALELDDSALYLCASSLGGTSGSYEQYFGPGTRLTVT.

V is TRBV9 and J is TRBJ2-3, with TRBD2 matching over 7 bases. The V and J ends lost 4 bases and 6 bases, in that order; junction bases with no gene match: 14. From germline, CDR1 is SGDLS and CDR2 YYNGEE. The CDR3 spans 16 residues. CDR3 coding DNA: TGTGCCAGCAGCTTTGATGGGAGGCGGGAGCTGGATACGCAGTATTTT. This codes for CASSFDGRRELDTQYF.

The genes are TRBV7-2 and TRBJ2-1, with D tentatively TRBD2 (6 bases). V was cut by 7 bases and J by 0 bases, with 10 bases left in between. Germline V gene data show CDR1 as SGHTA and CDR2 as FQGNSA. The CDR3 is made up of 14 amino acids. CDR3 amino acids: CASKPDYSYNEQFF. In nucleotides, the CDR3 is TGTGCCAGCAAACCGGACTACTCCTACAATGAGCAGTTCTTC.

The chain uses TRBV19 and TRBJ2-7; D unclear. CDR3 length: 13 residues. Germline V gene sequence: CDR1 LNHDA, CDR2 SQIVND (reference sequence). The V end was cut by 1 base, the J end by 6 bases, with 10 bases between. CDR3 DNA sequence: TGTGCCAGTAGTATAGGGCGTTTCGGCGAGCAGTACTTC. Residues: CASSIGRFGEQYF.

V usage is TRBV6-4 and J usage is TRBJ2-1; D is possibly TRBD2 (6 bases). Germline V gene lookup returns CDR1 MRHNA and CDR2 SNTAGT. Deletions cut 4 bases from V and 9 bases from J, with 16 bases between. CDR3 length: 14 amino acids. CDR3 amino acids: CASSGGAPGGEQFF. CDR3 sequence (DNA): TGTGCCAGCAGTGGAGGAGCACCCGGGGGTGAGCAGTTCTTC.

This chain joins TRBV9 and TRBJ2-7; D may be TRBD1 (7 bases). Per the germline V gene, CDR1 is SGDLS and CDR2 is YYNGEE. The length of the CDR3 is 16 residues. V shed 0 bases and J shed 4 bases, with 17 bases lying between them. The CDR3 sequence: CASSVGEAGGRYEQYF. DNA of the CDR3: TGTGCCAGCAGCGTAGGAGAAGCAGGGGGGCGTTACGAGCAGTACTTC.

The chain has TRBV10-3 and TRBJ2-1; 8 positions match TRBD1. V was clipped by 11 bases and J by 3 bases; unmatched bases: 12. The germline V gene encodes CDR1 ENHRY and CDR2 SYGVKD. The CDR3 contains 15 residues. The CDR3 nucleotides read TGTGCCCTCTCACAGGGGGTGCCCCACTACAATGAGCAGTTCTTC. As protein: CALSQGVPHYNEQFF.

This chain uses TRBV9 with TRBJ1-4, with D uncertain. This CDR3 comprises 13 residues. Germline lookup yields CDR1 SGDLS and CDR2 YYNGEE. The V gene lost 4 bases and the J gene lost 5 bases, with 9 bases spanning the gap. The CDR3 sequence: CASSTRPNEKLFF. Here the CDR3 DNA reads TGTGCCAGCAGCACCAGACCGAATGAAAAACTGTTTTTT.

The gene calls are TRBV27 and TRBJ1-2; D might be TRBD1 (5 bases). The V gene's germline CDR1 is MNHEY and CDR2 SMNVEV (reference sequence). This CDR3 comprises 14 residues. V dropped 5 bases and J dropped 5 bases, with 15 bases sitting between them. CDR3 protein: CASSPRDGLYGYTF. In nucleotides, the CDR3 is TGTGCCAGCAGTCCGCGGGACGGACTTTATGGCTACACCTTC.

Concerning this clone itself: The same CDR3 is also encoded by other DNA sequences in this sample. J is TRBJ2-1 and V is TRBV6-1; D is uncertain. The CDR3 is made up of 13 amino acids. Germline assignment: CDR1 MNHNS and CDR2 SASEGT. Trimming cost V 5 bases and J 4 bases, with 9 bases left between them. CDR3 coding DNA: TGTGCCAGCAGTTGGACGTCTTACAATGAGCAGTTCTTC. Translated: CASSWTSYNEQFF.

The chain is built from TRBV28 and TRBJ1-2; D not certain. CDR1 is MDHEN, CDR2 SYDVKM, per germline. CDR3 length: 13 residues. Trimming removed 7 bases at V and 1 base at J, with 10 bases between. CDR3 sequence (DNA): TGTGCCAGCACCTCCTTACTTAACTATGGCTACACCTTC. This translates into CASTSLLNYGYTF.